This T cell receptor (beta chain) was sequenced in a study of spatial heterogeneity in lung cancer. Study information: Samples came from approximately 65 TRACERx patients with untreated early-stage lung cancer. Each distinct TCR and UMI combination averaged more than ten appearances in raw reads. General study points: Relative to follow-up, resection was when ubiquitous expanded tumor TCRs appeared more in blood.

Time point specified: blood at routine non-recurrence follow-up after resection. Tumor, nontumor lung or frozen PBMC supplied whole RNA, sequenced without sorting. This clonotype was detected only a few times. What it binds is unknown. TCRdb re-analysed the 5' RACE reads in MiXCR, keeping a single row per CDR3 protein. The data contain about 110,000 distinct CDR3 sequences, approximately 11% of them singletons. The sequenced sample was PBMCs, obtained at follow-up. This TCR came from a female donor with early-stage non-small cell lung cancer.

CDR3 DNA: TGTGCCAGCAGTGTTCGGACTAGCGGGAGGGCCAAAGAGACCCAGTACTTC. It yields the protein CASSVRTSGRAKETQYF. This chain links TRBV6-1 with TRBJ2-5, with 15 bases that match TRBD2. J gave up 3 bases and V 4 bases, and 6 bases lay outside the gene matches. This CDR3 is 17 amino acids long. Germline V CDR1 and CDR2: MNHNS, SASEGT.